Listed below are T cell receptor beta chains from one sample, sequenced in a study of CD8 T cells in Susac syndrome. TCRdb reprocessed the immunoSEQ multiplex PCR reads via MiXCR and lists one record per CDR3 protein. The repertoire holds about 130,000 distinct CDR3 sequences, with over 75% as singletons. Sequencing used CD8+ T cells from PBMCs. The receptors derive from a human donor with multiple sclerosis. The conserved cysteine and the conserved F or W are not part of the CDR3 here. Fields, in order: clone size, J gene, V gene, D gene, CDR3 protein. A D gene is named only where the DNA matches it firmly. The size of a clone is reported for some rows only, either as once, few or many, or as a class for expanded clones.

NA | TRBJ2-1 | TRBV6-2/TRBV6-3 | NA | ASSLLFWDKSANEQF
NA | TRBJ2-3 | TRBV19 | TRBD1 | ASSIGNRGSDTQY
NA | TRBJ1-4 | TRBV11-2 | NA | ASSSAGLWGEKLF
NA | TRBJ2-2 | TRBV9 | NA | ASSVEGDGELF
NA | TRBJ2-1 | TRBV2 | NA | ASAHESSYNEQF
few | TRBJ1-1 | TRBV11-2 | TRBD1 | ASSQGDPTEAF
NA | TRBJ2-2 | TRBV4-1 | NA | ASSQDRVGVGTGELF
NA | TRBJ2-3 | TRBV3-1 | TRBD1 | ASSQDGTTGDTQY
few | TRBJ2-7 | TRBV30 | NA | AWTQGAWGEQY
NA | TRBJ2-3 | TRBV28 | NA | ASRIQGTDTQY
NA | TRBJ2-1 | TRBV4-2 | NA | ASSQDALVSSYNEQF
NA | TRBJ2-6 | TRBV2 | TRBD1 | ASSVLGGDGANVLT
few | TRBJ1-1 | TRBV7-2 | NA | ASSGHMGDGAF
NA | TRBJ2-1 | TRBV20-1 | TRBD2 | SARDLRGGYNEQF